This is a list of T cell receptor beta chains from one sample in a study of molecular identifiers for immune sequencing clone quantification. MiXCR, run by TCRdb on the PCR reads, gives a single entry per CDR3 protein. Among more than 550,000 distinct CDR3 sequences listed, 25% were seen once. Input material: naive CD8+ T cells from blood, with Jurkat cell RNA spiked in. The origin of the receptors is a human donor in good health. Some libraries in this study had Jurkat cell RNA spiked in. The CDR3 runs from the conserved cysteine through the conserved F or W. Fields, in order: V gene, J gene, clone size, D gene, CDR3 protein, CDR3 DNA. D genes are given only for firm matches. Only some rows state a clone size, as once, few, many or a class for expanded clones.

V gene: TRBV28; J gene: TRBJ2-3; clone size: many; D gene: TRBD2; CDR3 protein: CASSSDRLAPTDTQYF; CDR3 DNA: TGTGCCAGCAGCTCCGACCGACTAGCGCCCACAGATACGCAGTATTTT
V gene: TRBV28; J gene: TRBJ1-4; clone size: NA; D gene: NA; CDR3 protein: CASSPGVDEKLFF; CDR3 DNA: TGTGCCAGCAGTCCCGGGGTTGATGAAAAACTGTTTTTT
V gene: TRBV28; J gene: TRBJ1-2; clone size: NA; D gene: NA; CDR3 protein: CASSLQGTGEGYGYTF; CDR3 DNA: TGTGCCAGCAGTCTACAGGGTACGGGGGAGGGGTATGGCTACACCTTC
V gene: TRBV27; J gene: TRBJ2-3; clone size: NA; D gene: NA; CDR3 protein: CACSLSGATDTQYF; CDR3 DNA: TGTGCCTGCAGTTTATCGGGGGCCACAGATACGCAGTATTTT
V gene: TRBV28; J gene: TRBJ1-6; clone size: few; D gene: NA; CDR3 protein: CASTPGNSPLHF; CDR3 DNA: TGTGCCAGCACCCCCGGGAATTCACCCCTCCACTTT
V gene: TRBV6-5; J gene: TRBJ2-7; clone size: NA; D gene: NA; CDR3 protein: CASSYLYEHYF; CDR3 DNA: TGTGCCAGCAGTTACCTCTACGAGCACTACTTC
V gene: TRBV28; J gene: TRBJ2-7; clone size: many; D gene: TRBD2; CDR3 protein: CASSLSRAGPYEQYF; CDR3 DNA: TGTGCCAGCAGTTTGTCGCGAGCGGGGCCCTACGAGCAGTACTTC
V gene: TRBV2; J gene: TRBJ1-5; clone size: NA; D gene: NA; CDR3 protein: CASSEEGNRLYSNQPQHF; CDR3 DNA: TGTGCCAGCAGTGAAGAGGGGAACAGACTTTATAGCAATCAGCCCCAGCATTTT
V gene: TRBV6-1; J gene: TRBJ2-4; clone size: NA; D gene: NA; CDR3 protein: CATGQTRGAKNIQYF; CDR3 DNA: TGTGCCACGGGGCAAACCCGAGGAGCCAAAAACATTCAGTACTTC
V gene: TRBV29-1; J gene: TRBJ2-1; clone size: NA; D gene: NA; CDR3 protein: CSAEDVESSYNEQFF; CDR3 DNA: TGCAGCGCTGAAGATGTTGAGAGCTCCTACAATGAGCAGTTCTTC
V gene: TRBV6-5; J gene: TRBJ2-3; clone size: few; D gene: TRBD1; CDR3 protein: CASSYSGTGKFTDTQYF; CDR3 DNA: TGTGCCAGCAGTTACTCTGGGACAGGGAAATTCACAGATACGCAGTATTTT
V gene: TRBV7-6; J gene: TRBJ2-3; clone size: many; D gene: TRBD2; CDR3 protein: CASSPRAGGPADTQYF; CDR3 DNA: TGTGCCAGCAGCCCTCGAGCGGGGGGGCCCGCAGATACGCAGTATTTT
V gene: TRBV6-1; J gene: TRBJ2-2; clone size: NA; D gene: TRBD1; CDR3 protein: CASSYKTGETNTEELFF; CDR3 DNA: TGTGCCAGCAGTTACAAGACAGGGGAAACAAACACCGAGGAGCTGTTTTTT
V gene: TRBV6-2/TRBV6-3; J gene: TRBJ2-7; clone size: NA; D gene: NA; CDR3 protein: CASGRDFSYEQYF; CDR3 DNA: TGTGCCAGCGGCCGGGACTTCTCCTACGAGCAGTACTTC
V gene: TRBV19; J gene: TRBJ1-5; clone size: few; D gene: NA; CDR3 protein: CASSMLGSNQPQHF; CDR3 DNA: TGTGCCAGTAGTATGCTCGGGAGCAATCAGCCCCAGCATTTT
V gene: TRBV27; J gene: TRBJ1-3; clone size: NA; D gene: NA; CDR3 protein: CASSSDAHPGDTIYF; CDR3 DNA: TGTGCCAGCAGTTCCGACGCACACCCTGGAGACACCATATATTTT
V gene: TRBV21-1; J gene: TRBJ2-5; clone size: few; D gene: NA; CDR3 protein: CASSHTGAKETQYF; CDR3 DNA: TGTGCCAGCAGTCATACAGGGGCAAAAGAGACCCAGTACTTC
V gene: TRBV6-1; J gene: TRBJ2-7; clone size: few; D gene: NA; CDR3 protein: CASSASDYEQYF; CDR3 DNA: TGTGCCAGCAGTGCCTCAGACTACGAGCAGTACTTC
V gene: TRBV27; J gene: TRBJ2-1; clone size: few; D gene: NA; CDR3 protein: CASSIYQGGGEQFF; CDR3 DNA: TGTGCCAGCAGTATCTATCAGGGGGGGGGTGAGCAGTTCTTC